The present T cell receptor beta chain was sequenced within a study of siplizumab effects on memory and regulatory T cells. Study-wide results and limits: Whether proliferating Tregs in siplizumab cultures suppress was not functionally confirmed.

The CDR3 runs 14 residues. V lost 7 bases and J 1 base, leaving 13 bases between the germline ends. Per germline, CDR1 SNHLY and CDR2 FYNNEI. As to this clone: Its antigen is not identified.

Assay: immunoSEQ multiplex PCR; the TCRdb copy retains only in-frame clones and omits some. The sample lists approximately 120,000 clones; roughly nine tenths were seen once. Sequences were obtained from Tregs sorted from blood. The gene calls are TRBV2 and TRBJ2-5; weak D call: TRBD2 (5 bases). The clonotype comes from a human donor in good health. This chain's CDR3 is CASKVGSGQETQYF. CDR3 nucleotide sequence: TGTGCCAGCAAGGTTGGGAGCGGCCAAGAGACCCAGTACTTC.